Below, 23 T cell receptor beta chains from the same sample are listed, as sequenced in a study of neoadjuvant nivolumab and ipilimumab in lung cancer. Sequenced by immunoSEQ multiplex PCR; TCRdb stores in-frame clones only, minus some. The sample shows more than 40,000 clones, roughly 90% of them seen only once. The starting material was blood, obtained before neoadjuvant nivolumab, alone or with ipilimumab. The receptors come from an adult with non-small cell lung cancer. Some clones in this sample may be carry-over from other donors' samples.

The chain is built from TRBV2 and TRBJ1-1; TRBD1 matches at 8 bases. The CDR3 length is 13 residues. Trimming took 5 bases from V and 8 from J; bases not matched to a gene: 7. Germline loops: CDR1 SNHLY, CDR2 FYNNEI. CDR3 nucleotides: TGTGCCAGCAGTACGCGCCGGGACAGGGAAGCTTTCTTT. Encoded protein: CASSTRRDREAFF.

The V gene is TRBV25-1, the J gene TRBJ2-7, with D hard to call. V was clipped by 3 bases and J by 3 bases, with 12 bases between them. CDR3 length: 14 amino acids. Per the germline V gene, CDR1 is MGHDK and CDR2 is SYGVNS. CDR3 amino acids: CASSEAASRYEQYF. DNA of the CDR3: TGTGCCAGCAGTGAGGCTGCGAGCCGCTACGAGCAGTACTTC.

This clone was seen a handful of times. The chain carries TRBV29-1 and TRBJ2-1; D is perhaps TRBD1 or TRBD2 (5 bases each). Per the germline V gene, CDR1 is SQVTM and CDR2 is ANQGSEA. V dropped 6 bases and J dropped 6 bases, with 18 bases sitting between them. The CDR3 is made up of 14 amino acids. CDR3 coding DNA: TGCAGCGTGAACCCCGGGACGGTCATCAATGAGCAGTTCTTC. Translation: CSVNPGTVINEQFF.

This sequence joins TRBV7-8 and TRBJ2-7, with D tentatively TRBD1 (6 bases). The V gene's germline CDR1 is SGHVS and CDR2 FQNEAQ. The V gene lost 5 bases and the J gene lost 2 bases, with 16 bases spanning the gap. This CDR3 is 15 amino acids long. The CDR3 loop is CASSPSLTGPYEQYF. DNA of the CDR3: TGTGCCAGCAGCCCCTCCCTGACAGGCCCCTACGAGCAGTACTTC.

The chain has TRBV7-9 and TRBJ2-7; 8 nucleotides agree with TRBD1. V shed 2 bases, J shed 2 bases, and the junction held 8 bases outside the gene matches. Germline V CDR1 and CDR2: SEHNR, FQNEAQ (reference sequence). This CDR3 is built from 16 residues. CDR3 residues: CASSLRVGTGAYEQYF. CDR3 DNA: TGTGCCAGCAGCTTAAGGGTTGGGACAGGCGCCTACGAGCAGTACTTC.

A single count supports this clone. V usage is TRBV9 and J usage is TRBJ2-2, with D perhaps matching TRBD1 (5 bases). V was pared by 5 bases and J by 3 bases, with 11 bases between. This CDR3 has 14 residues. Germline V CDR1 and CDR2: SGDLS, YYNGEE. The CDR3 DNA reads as TGTGCCAGCAGGCAGGCACAGGACACCGGGGAGCTGTTTTTT. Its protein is CASRQAQDTGELFF.

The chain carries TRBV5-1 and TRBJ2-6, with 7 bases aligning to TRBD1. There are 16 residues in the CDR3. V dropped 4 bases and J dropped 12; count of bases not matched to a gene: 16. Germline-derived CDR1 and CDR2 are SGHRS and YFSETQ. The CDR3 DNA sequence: TGCGCCAGCAGCGTCACCGGGACAGTCGCTTCTGCCGTCCTGACTTTC. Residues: CASSVTGTVASAVLTF.

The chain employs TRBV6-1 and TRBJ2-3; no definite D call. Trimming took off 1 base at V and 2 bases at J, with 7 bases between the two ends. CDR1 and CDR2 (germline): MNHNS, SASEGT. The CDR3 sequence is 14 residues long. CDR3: CASSEGKVTDTQYF. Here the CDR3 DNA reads TGTGCCAGCAGTGAAGGAAAAGTCACAGATACGCAGTATTTT.

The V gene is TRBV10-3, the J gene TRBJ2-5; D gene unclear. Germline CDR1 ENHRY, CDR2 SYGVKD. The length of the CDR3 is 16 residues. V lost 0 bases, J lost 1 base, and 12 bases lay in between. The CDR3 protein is CAISESLGSPQETQYF. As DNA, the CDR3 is TGTGCCATCAGTGAGTCGTTGGGCAGCCCCCAAGAGACCCAGTACTTC.

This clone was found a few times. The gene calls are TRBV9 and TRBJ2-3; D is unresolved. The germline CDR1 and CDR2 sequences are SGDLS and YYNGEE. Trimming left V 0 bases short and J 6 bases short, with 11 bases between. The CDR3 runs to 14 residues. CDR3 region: CASSVDSSRDTQYF. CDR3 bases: TGTGCCAGCAGCGTAGACTCTTCTCGGGATACGCAGTATTTT.

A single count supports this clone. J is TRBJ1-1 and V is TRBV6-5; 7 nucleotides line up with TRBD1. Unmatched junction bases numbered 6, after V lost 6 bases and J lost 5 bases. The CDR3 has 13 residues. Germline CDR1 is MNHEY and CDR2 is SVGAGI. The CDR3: CASRKTGRTEAFF. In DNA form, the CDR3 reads TGTGCCAGCAGGAAGACAGGGAGGACTGAAGCTTTCTTT.

The CDR3 reads CASSLWGEKLFF. DNA of the CDR3: TGTGCCAGCAGCTTGTGGGGTGAAAAACTGTTTTTT. The rearrangement joins TRBV5-6 to TRBJ1-4; the D is unclear. This CDR3 is built from 12 residues. Germline lookup yields CDR1 SGHDT and CDR2 YYEEEE. The V end was cut by 1 base, the J end by 7 bases, with 5 bases between.

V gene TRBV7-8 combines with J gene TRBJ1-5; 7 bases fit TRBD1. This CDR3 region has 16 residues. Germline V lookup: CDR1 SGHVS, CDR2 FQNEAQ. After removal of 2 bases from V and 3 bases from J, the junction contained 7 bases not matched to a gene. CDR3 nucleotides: TGTGCCAGCAGCTTAAAGACAGGGAGCCTCAATCAGCCCCAGCATTTT. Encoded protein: CASSLKTGSLNQPQHF.

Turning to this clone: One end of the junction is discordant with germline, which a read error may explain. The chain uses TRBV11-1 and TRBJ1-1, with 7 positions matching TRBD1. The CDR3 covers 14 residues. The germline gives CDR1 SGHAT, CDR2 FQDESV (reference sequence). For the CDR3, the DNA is TGTGCCAGCAGCGCCCAGACAGGGAACGCTGAAGCTTTCTTT. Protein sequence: CASSAQTGNAEAFF.

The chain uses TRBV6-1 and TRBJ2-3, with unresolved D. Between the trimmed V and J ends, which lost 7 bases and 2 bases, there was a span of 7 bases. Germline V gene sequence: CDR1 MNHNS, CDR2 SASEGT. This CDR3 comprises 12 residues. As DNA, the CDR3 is TGTGCCAGCACGACCTACACAGATACGCAGTATTTT. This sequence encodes CASTTYTDTQYF.

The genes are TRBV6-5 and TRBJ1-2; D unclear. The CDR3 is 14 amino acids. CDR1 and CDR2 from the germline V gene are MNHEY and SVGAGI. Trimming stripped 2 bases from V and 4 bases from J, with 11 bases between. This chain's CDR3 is CASSYTYRSYGYTF. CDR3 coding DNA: TGTGCCAGCAGTTACACCTACCGGTCCTATGGCTACACCTTC.

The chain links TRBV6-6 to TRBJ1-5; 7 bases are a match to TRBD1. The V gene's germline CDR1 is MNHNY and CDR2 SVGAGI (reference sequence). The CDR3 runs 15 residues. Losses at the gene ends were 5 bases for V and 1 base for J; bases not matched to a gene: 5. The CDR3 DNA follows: TGTGCCAGCAGTCGGACAGGACAAAGCAATCAGCCCCAGCATTTT. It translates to CASSRTGQSNQPQHF.

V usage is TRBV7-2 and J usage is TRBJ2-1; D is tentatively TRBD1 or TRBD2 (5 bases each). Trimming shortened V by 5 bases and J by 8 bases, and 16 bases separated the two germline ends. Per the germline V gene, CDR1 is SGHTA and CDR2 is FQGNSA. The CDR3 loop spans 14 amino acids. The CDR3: CASSLHGTSDEQFF. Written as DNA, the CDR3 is TGTGCCAGCAGCCTTCACGGGACGAGTGATGAGCAGTTCTTC.

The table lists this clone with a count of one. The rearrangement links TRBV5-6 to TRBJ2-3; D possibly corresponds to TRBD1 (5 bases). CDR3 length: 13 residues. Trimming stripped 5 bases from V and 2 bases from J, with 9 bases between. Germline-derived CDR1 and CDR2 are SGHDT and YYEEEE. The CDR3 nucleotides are TGTGCCAGCAGGGGGCAGTTCACAGATACGCAGTATTTT. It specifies CASRGQFTDTQYF.

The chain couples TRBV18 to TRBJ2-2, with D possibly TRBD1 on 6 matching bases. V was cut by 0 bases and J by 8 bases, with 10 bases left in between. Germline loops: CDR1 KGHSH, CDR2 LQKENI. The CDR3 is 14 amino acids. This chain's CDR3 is CASSPPGQTGELFF. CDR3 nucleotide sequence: TGTGCCAGCTCACCACCGGGACAAACAGGGGAGCTGTTTTTT.

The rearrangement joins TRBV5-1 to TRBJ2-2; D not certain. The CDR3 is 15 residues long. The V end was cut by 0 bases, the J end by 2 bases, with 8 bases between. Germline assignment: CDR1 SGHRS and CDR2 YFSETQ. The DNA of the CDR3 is TGCGCCAGCAGCTTGGTGGCGATTAACACCGGGGAGCTGTTTTTT. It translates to CASSLVAINTGELFF.

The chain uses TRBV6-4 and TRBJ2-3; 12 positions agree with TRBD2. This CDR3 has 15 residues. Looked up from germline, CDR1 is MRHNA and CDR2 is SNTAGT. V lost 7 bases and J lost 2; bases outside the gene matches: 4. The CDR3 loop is CASTWTSGITDTQYF. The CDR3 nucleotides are TGTGCCAGCACCTGGACTAGCGGGATCACAGATACGCAGTATTTT.

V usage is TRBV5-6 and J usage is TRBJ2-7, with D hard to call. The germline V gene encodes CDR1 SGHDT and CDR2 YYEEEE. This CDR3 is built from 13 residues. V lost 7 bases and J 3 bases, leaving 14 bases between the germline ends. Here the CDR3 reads CASSQLASYEQYF. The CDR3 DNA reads TGTGCCAGCTCACAATTGGCTAGCTACGAGCAGTACTTC.